These 21 T cell receptor beta chains came from one sample sequenced in a study of blood T cell repertoires in COVID-19. Measured with immunoSEQ multiplex PCR; TCRdb has only the in-frame clones, and not every one. The sample comprises 90,000 to 120,000 clones, approximately 89% of which are singletons, and 6.8% rests with the top ten. The sample consisted of peripheral blood. Receptors were obtained from a man aged 50-60 years with active or convalescent COVID-19.

This clone was seen only once. This chain connects TRBV28 to TRBJ1-6, with 8 bases lining up with TRBD1. This CDR3 spans 15 amino acids. The germline V gene encodes CDR1 MDHEN and CDR2 SYDVKM. With V trimmed by 6 bases and J by 6 bases, 7 bases remained unmatched. CDR3 bases: TGTGCCAGCAGCCTTTTTGACAGGGGTAATTCACCCCTCCACTTT. Protein sequence: CASSLFDRGNSPLHF.

The chain uses TRBV6-5 and TRBJ2-2; possible D gene TRBD1, 5 bases. CDR1 and CDR2 from the germline V gene are MNHEY and SVGAGI. This CDR3 comprises 15 residues. With 7 bases removed from V and 2 bases from J, the gap between germline ends came to 14 bases. CDR3 sequence (DNA): TGTGCCAGCATTCCCGCAGGGCCTAACACCGGGGAGCTGTTTTTT. Translating it yields CASIPAGPNTGELFF.

Remarks on this clone: The same CDR3 is also encoded by other DNA sequences in this sample. V usage is TRBV27 and J usage is TRBJ2-2, with D unresolved. The CDR3 runs 13 residues. Germline V gives CDR1 MNHEY, CDR2 SMNVEV (reference sequence). Trimming left V 4 bases short and J 1 base short, with 4 bases between. Here the CDR3 DNA reads TGTGCCAGCAGTTCCTTGAACACCGGGGAGCTGTTTTTT. This codes for CASSSLNTGELFF.

The CDR3 sequence is CASSPGGTNEKLFF. The CDR3 DNA is TGTGCCAGTAGTCCTGGAGGTACTAATGAAAAACTGTTTTTT. This chain links TRBV19 with TRBJ1-4, with D uncertain. Between the trimmed V and J ends, which lost 5 bases and 2 bases, there was a span of 9 bases. Germline CDR1 reads LNHDA; CDR2 reads SQIVND (reference sequence). The CDR3 sequence is 14 residues long. Full variable domain (missing parts from reference TRBV19 and TRBJ1-4): DGGITQSPKYLFRKEGQNVTLSCEQNLNHDAMYWYRQDPGQGLRLIYYSQIVNDFQKGDIAEGYSVSREKKESFPLTVTSAQKNPTAFYLCASSPGGTNEKLFFGSGTQLSVL.

The chain joins TRBV7-6 to TRBJ1-6; 7 bases align to TRBD1. The CDR3 totals 15 residues. Looked up from germline, CDR1 is SGHVS and CDR2 is FNYEAQ. V lost 4 bases to trimming and J lost 8 bases; unmatched junction nucleotides: 8. CDR3: CASSSRTGRHSPLHF. The CDR3 DNA is TGTGCCAGCAGCTCCCGGACAGGTCGCCATTCACCCCTCCACTTT.

J is TRBJ2-1 and V is TRBV19, with TRBD2 identical over 7 bases. Looked up from germline, CDR1 is LNHDA and CDR2 is SQIVND (reference sequence). The CDR3 is 18 residues long. Unmatched junction bases numbered 12, after V lost 4 bases and J lost 0 bases. CDR3 region: CASSRTGGTDSSYNEQFF. Written as DNA, the CDR3 is TGTGCCAGTAGTAGGACGGGGGGAACCGATAGCTCCTACAATGAGCAGTTCTTC. The entire variable domain, with the rest obtained from reference TRBV19 and TRBJ2-1, is as follows: DGGITQSPKYLFRKEGQNVTLSCEQNLNHDAMYWYRQDPGQGLRLIYYSQIVNDFQKGDIAEGYSVSREKKESFPLTVTSAQKNPTAFYLCASSRTGGTDSSYNEQFFGPGTRLTVL.

The rearrangement uses TRBV5-1 and TRBJ2-7, with TRBD1 identical over 7 bases. With 4 bases clipped from V and 2 bases from J, the junction kept 6 bases outside the gene matches. The CDR3 length is 14 residues. Germline V gives CDR1 SGHRS, CDR2 YFSETQ. CDR3 protein: CASSTLQGTYEQYF. The CDR3 DNA reads TGCGCCAGCAGCACTCTACAGGGGACCTACGAGCAGTACTTC. The entire variable domain, with the rest obtained from reference TRBV5-1 and TRBJ2-7, is as follows: KAGVTQTPRYLIKTRGQQVTLSCSPISGHRSVSWYQQTPGQGLQFLFEYFSETQRNKGNFPGRFSGRQFSNSRSEMNVSTLELGDSALYLCASSTLQGTYEQYFGPGTRLTVT.

The genes are TRBV27 and TRBJ1-5; TRBD1 might be the D (5 bases). The CDR3 sequence is 14 residues long. V was trimmed by 6 bases and J by 7 bases, leaving 16 bases between them. Germline loops: CDR1 MNHEY, CDR2 SMNVEV (reference sequence). The CDR3 protein is CASSDSTFLQPQHF. Here the CDR3 DNA reads TGTGCCAGCAGCGACAGTACCTTCCTGCAGCCCCAGCATTTT.

V usage is TRBV18 and J usage is TRBJ2-7, with D tentatively TRBD1 (5 bases). This CDR3 contains 16 residues. Trimming took 3 bases from V and 0 from J, leaving 15 bases between them. The germline gives CDR1 KGHSH, CDR2 LQKENI. This CDR3 is CASSPQGVLNSYEQYF. The CDR3 DNA reads as TGTGCCAGCTCACCTCAGGGTGTCCTCAACTCCTACGAGCAGTACTTC.

The V and J genes are TRBV10-3 and TRBJ1-5; D is uncertain. Trimming removed 2 bases from V and 4 bases from J, with 9 bases in between. In germline, CDR1 is ENHRY, CDR2 SYGVKD. This CDR3 comprises 14 residues. CDR3 nucleotide sequence: TGTGCCATCAGTGAGACCACTTCGAATCAGCCCCAGCATTTT. Its protein is CAISETTSNQPQHF.

The chain links TRBV14 to TRBJ2-7, with 8 bases that match TRBD1. Germline CDR1 is SGHDN and CDR2 is FVKESK. The CDR3 runs to 14 residues. The V segment lost 4 bases and the J segment 0 bases; nucleotides outside the gene matches: 2. The CDR3 protein is CASSRTGSSYEQYF. CDR3 DNA: TGTGCCAGCAGCCGGACAGGGAGCTCCTACGAGCAGTACTTC.

V usage is TRBV2 and J usage is TRBJ2-3, with 7 bases aligning to TRBD1. The CDR3 runs 14 residues. Germline values: CDR1 SNHLY, CDR2 FYNNEI. V was pared by 5 bases and J by 2 bases, with 4 bases of the junction left unmatched. CDR3 nucleotides: TGTGCCAGCAGTACGGGACAGATCACAGATACGCAGTATTTT. The encoded protein is CASSTGQITDTQYF.

V gene TRBV2 combines with J gene TRBJ2-7, with 9 bases matching TRBD1. V lost 6 bases and J lost 0; bases outside the gene matches: 3. The V gene's germline CDR1 is SNHLY and CDR2 FYNNEI. The CDR3 is 14 amino acids. The CDR3 reads CASRETGGSYEQYF. CDR3 in DNA: TGTGCCAGCAGGGAGACAGGGGGCTCCTACGAGCAGTACTTC. The full variable domain, in which reference TRBV2 and TRBJ2-7 provide the parts outside the CDR3, is EPEVTQTPSHQVTQMGQEVILRCVPISNHLYFYWYRQILGQKVEFLVSFYNNEISEKSEIFDDQFSVERPDGSNFTLKIRSTKLEDSAMYFCASRETGGSYEQYFGPGTRLTVT.

This clone came up once. This chain uses TRBV5-4 with TRBJ2-5; TRBD2 matches 8 bases. V shed 0 bases and J 4 bases; nucleotides not matched to a gene: 5. This CDR3 spans 15 amino acids. Germline V lookup: CDR1 SGHNT, CDR2 YYREEE (reference sequence). As DNA, the CDR3 is TGTGCCAGCAGCTTGGCTGTGGCGGGAGGAGAGACCCAGTACTTC. Translated: CASSLAVAGGETQYF.

The chain uses TRBV18 and TRBJ1-1; 8 bases line up with TRBD1. This CDR3 is 14 amino acids long. CDR1 is KGHSH, CDR2 LQKENI, per germline. V shed 6 bases and J 2 bases; nucleotides not matched to a gene: 5. CDR3 protein: CASSSTGANTEAFF. DNA of the CDR3: TGTGCCAGCTCGTCGACAGGGGCAAACACTGAAGCTTTCTTT.

The chain couples TRBV19 to TRBJ2-1, with 11 nucleotides matching TRBD2. The CDR3 is 16 residues long. Germline trimming cut 1 base from V and 9 bases from J; bases unmatched to any gene: 8. Germline CDR1 is LNHDA and CDR2 is SQIVND (reference sequence). The CDR3 here is CASSIGLAGRGGEQFF. The CDR3 bases are TGTGCCAGTAGTATAGGACTAGCGGGAAGAGGGGGTGAGCAGTTCTTC.

A single count supports this clone. This chain uses TRBV24-1 with TRBJ2-5, with 8 positions matching TRBD1. The V gene's germline CDR1 is KGHDR and CDR2 SFDVKD. Trimming removed 0 bases from V and 5 bases from J; junction bases left unmatched: 4. CDR3 length: 15 amino acids. CDR3 residues: CATSDLSGGLETQYF. CDR3 bases: TGTGCCACCAGTGATTTGTCAGGGGGCCTTGAGACCCAGTACTTC.

This chain joins TRBV30 and TRBJ2-5, with 9 nucleotides matching TRBD2. CDR3 length: 14 residues. Germline CDR1 and CDR2: GTSNPN and SVGIG (reference sequence). With V trimmed by 3 bases and J by 5 bases, 7 bases remained unmatched. For the CDR3, the DNA is TGTGCCTGGAGGGCTAGCGGGACGGGTGAGACCCAGTACTTC. Residues: CAWRASGTGETQYF.

J is TRBJ1-2 and V is TRBV7-2; TRBD1 matches 7 bases. J lost 3 bases, V lost 0 bases, and 10 bases had no gene match. The CDR3 spans 17 residues. The germline gives CDR1 SGHTA, CDR2 FQGNSA. CDR3: CASSLAVFGQGDYGYTF. The CDR3 region has the DNA TGTGCCAGCAGCTTAGCAGTCTTTGGGCAGGGGGACTATGGCTACACCTTC.

This sequence joins TRBV18 and TRBJ2-7, with 8 bases lining up with TRBD1. J gave up 5 bases and V 3 bases, and 6 bases lay outside the gene matches. This CDR3 is 14 amino acids long. Germline lookup yields CDR1 KGHSH and CDR2 LQKENI. CDR3: CASSPLRGRDEQYF. The CDR3 nucleotides are TGTGCCAGCTCACCTCTCAGGGGGCGCGACGAGCAGTACTTC.

This chain uses TRBV7-2 with TRBJ1-2; D not certain. Trimming removed 1 base at V and 1 base at J, with 7 bases between. The CDR3 runs to 14 residues. The V gene's germline CDR1 is SGHTA and CDR2 FQGNSA. In DNA form, the CDR3 reads TGTGCCAGCAGCTTAGATCGGTTTAACTATGGCTACACCTTC. This encodes CASSLDRFNYGYTF.